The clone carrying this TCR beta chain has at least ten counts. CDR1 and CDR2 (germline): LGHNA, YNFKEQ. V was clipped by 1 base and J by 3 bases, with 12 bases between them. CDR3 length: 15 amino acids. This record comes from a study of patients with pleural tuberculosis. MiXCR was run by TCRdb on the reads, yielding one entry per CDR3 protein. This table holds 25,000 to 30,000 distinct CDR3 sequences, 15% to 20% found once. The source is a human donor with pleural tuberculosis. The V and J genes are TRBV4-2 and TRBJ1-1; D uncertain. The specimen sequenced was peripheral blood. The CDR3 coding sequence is TGTGCCAGCAGCCAAGGTCGGCCCGGAGACACTGAAGCTTTCTTT. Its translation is CASSQGRPGDTEAFF.